This is a list of T cell receptor beta chains from one sample in a study of PD-1 blockade in classical Hodgkin lymphoma. Assay: immunoSEQ multiplex PCR; the TCRdb copy retains only in-frame clones and omits some. This table holds 25,000 to 30,000 clones, 80% found once. Source: peripheral blood mononuclear cells (PBMCs), taken before the fourth cycle of nivolumab. Receptors originate from a human donor with classical Hodgkin lymphoma. Each CDR3 is given with its conserved first and last residue. A D gene is named only where the DNA matches it firmly. For some rows the clone size is stated as once, few or many, or as a class when expanded; others skip it.

d_gene: TRBD1
v_gene: TRBV27
j_gene: TRBJ2-7
abundance: once
CDR3nt: TGTGCCAGCAGATGGACCGGGACAGAAGGCTACGAGCAGTACTTC
CDR3aa: CASRWTGTEGYEQYF

d_gene: -
v_gene: TRBV7-3
j_gene: TRBJ2-2
abundance: -
CDR3nt: TGTGCCAGCAGCTTACAGGGACCGGGCACCGGGGAGCTGTTTTTT
CDR3aa: CASSLQGPGTGELFF

d_gene: TRBD2
v_gene: TRBV5-1
j_gene: TRBJ2-1
abundance: -
CDR3nt: TGCGCCAGCAGCCCCCGGATAGCGGGCTCCTACAATGAGCAGTTCTTC
CDR3aa: CASSPRIAGSYNEQFF

d_gene: TRBD2
v_gene: TRBV30
j_gene: TRBJ2-7
abundance: -
CDR3nt: TGTGCCTGGAGCGGACTAGCGAATTACGAGCAGTACTTC
CDR3aa: CAWSGLANYEQYF

d_gene: -
v_gene: TRBV5-1
j_gene: TRBJ1-3
abundance: -
CDR3nt: TGCGCCAGCAGCTTGAGGGAGGACTTCTCTGGAAACACCATATATTTT
CDR3aa: CASSLREDFSGNTIYF

d_gene: -
v_gene: TRBV28
j_gene: TRBJ2-1
abundance: -
CDR3nt: TGTGCCAGCAGTCCCGCGAAGGGGTGGGCCTACAATGAGCAGTTCTTC
CDR3aa: CASSPAKGWAYNEQFF

d_gene: -
v_gene: TRBV29-1
j_gene: TRBJ2-3
abundance: -
CDR3nt: TGCAGCGTTGAAGATCAAATAGCGAGGAGCACAGATACGCAGTATTTT
CDR3aa: CSVEDQIARSTDTQYF

d_gene: -
v_gene: TRBV7-9
j_gene: TRBJ2-2
abundance: -
CDR3nt: TGTGCCAGTAAGTTAGCCGGGGAGCTGTTTTTT
CDR3aa: CASKLAGELFF

d_gene: TRBD1
v_gene: TRBV7-3
j_gene: TRBJ2-2
abundance: -
CDR3nt: TGTGCCAGCAGCTTAAGGGGACAGGGGAGCTCCGGGGAGCTGTTTTTT
CDR3aa: CASSLRGQGSSGELFF

d_gene: -
v_gene: TRBV18
j_gene: TRBJ1-5
abundance: few
CDR3nt: TGTGCCAGCTCACCAGTGGCAGGGGATCAGCCCCAGCATTTT
CDR3aa: CASSPVAGDQPQHF

d_gene: TRBD1
v_gene: TRBV6-5
j_gene: TRBJ1-5
abundance: -
CDR3nt: TGTGCCAGCAGGACAGGGGAGCAGCCCCAGCATTTT
CDR3aa: CASRTGEQPQHF

d_gene: -
v_gene: TRBV19
j_gene: TRBJ2-3
abundance: few
CDR3nt: TGTGCCAGTAGTATGGCGGGTCGGTACACAGATACGCAGTATTTT
CDR3aa: CASSMAGRYTDTQYF

d_gene: -
v_gene: TRBV15
j_gene: TRBJ2-6
abundance: -
CDR3nt: TGTGCCACCAGCCCCCAGACAGGACACTCTGGGGCCAACGTCCTGACTTTC
CDR3aa: CATSPQTGHSGANVLTF

d_gene: -
v_gene: TRBV19
j_gene: TRBJ2-1
abundance: -
CDR3nt: TGTGCCAGTAGTCTGGACTGGCAATACAATGAGCAGTTCTTC
CDR3aa: CASSLDWQYNEQFF

d_gene: TRBD1
v_gene: TRBV6-1
j_gene: TRBJ1-2
abundance: -
CDR3nt: TGTGCCACCTCACAAAGACAGGGGTATGGCTACACCTTC
CDR3aa: CATSQRQGYGYTF

d_gene: TRBD2
v_gene: TRBV7-6
j_gene: TRBJ2-1
abundance: -
CDR3nt: TGTGCCAGCAGCTTCTTACTAGCGGGAGGTTCCTACAATGAGCAGTTCTTC
CDR3aa: CASSFLLAGGSYNEQFF

d_gene: -
v_gene: TRBV4-1
j_gene: TRBJ2-3
abundance: -
CDR3nt: TGCGCCAGCAGCCAAGATTTGGGTGCGGATACGCAGTATTTT
CDR3aa: CASSQDLGADTQYF

d_gene: -
v_gene: TRBV7-9
j_gene: TRBJ2-2
abundance: few
CDR3nt: TGTGCCAGCAGCCCCCACGTCGGGGTCAAGAGGGAGCTGTTTTTT
CDR3aa: CASSPHVGVKRELFF

d_gene: -
v_gene: TRBV9
j_gene: TRBJ1-3
abundance: once
CDR3nt: TGTGCCAGCAGCGTAGCTGGAGGGGCCGGTGGAAACACCATATATTTT
CDR3aa: CASSVAGGAGGNTIYF

d_gene: -
v_gene: TRBV18
j_gene: TRBJ1-1
abundance: -
CDR3nt: TGTGCCAGCTCACCACTTGGTGGCACTGAAGCTTTCTTT
CDR3aa: CASSPLGGTEAFF

d_gene: TRBD2
v_gene: TRBV7-9
j_gene: TRBJ2-7
abundance: -
CDR3nt: TGTGCCAGCAGCTTCCTAGCGGGAGGCGAGCAGTACTTC
CDR3aa: CASSFLAGGEQYF

d_gene: TRBD1
v_gene: TRBV6-5
j_gene: TRBJ1-1
abundance: -
CDR3nt: TGTGCCAGCAGCCGGACAGGGTTAATCACTGAAGCTTTCTTT
CDR3aa: CASSRTGLITEAFF

d_gene: TRBD2
v_gene: TRBV7-9
j_gene: TRBJ2-7
abundance: medium-sized
CDR3nt: TGTGCCAGCAGCTCTACTAGCGGGAGTTTCTCCTCCGAGCAGTACTTC
CDR3aa: CASSSTSGSFSSEQYF

d_gene: TRBD2
v_gene: TRBV7-9
j_gene: TRBJ2-3
abundance: -
CDR3nt: TGTGCCAGCAGCTCCGCCACACTAGCGGGAGGGGTAGATACGCAGTATTTT
CDR3aa: CASSSATLAGGVDTQYF

d_gene: -
v_gene: TRBV6-1
j_gene: TRBJ2-7
abundance: -
CDR3nt: TGTGCCATCCGACTTGGATCCTACGAGCAGTACTTC
CDR3aa: CAIRLGSYEQYF

d_gene: TRBD2
v_gene: TRBV27
j_gene: TRBJ2-5
abundance: few
CDR3nt: TGTGCCAGCAGTCGAGGACTAGCGGGAGGTATGGAGACCCAGTACTTC
CDR3aa: CASSRGLAGGMETQYF

d_gene: -
v_gene: TRBV6-1
j_gene: TRBJ1-1
abundance: -
CDR3nt: TGTGCCAGCAGTGTAAGAGGGGGGGAAGCTTTCTTT
CDR3aa: CASSVRGGEAFF

d_gene: -
v_gene: TRBV29-1
j_gene: TRBJ1-2
abundance: -
CDR3nt: TGCAGCGTTGACATTAATGGCTACACCTTC
CDR3aa: CSVDINGYTF

d_gene: TRBD1
v_gene: TRBV6-6
j_gene: TRBJ1-5
abundance: -
CDR3nt: TGTGCCAGCAGGACAGGGGTAATCAATCAGCCCCAGCATTTT
CDR3aa: CASRTGVINQPQHF

d_gene: TRBD2
v_gene: TRBV11-3
j_gene: TRBJ2-1
abundance: -
CDR3nt: TGTGCCAGCAGCCCGCGGGAGAGGGCCTACAATGAGCAGTTCTTC
CDR3aa: CASSPRERAYNEQFF

d_gene: -
v_gene: TRBV4-2
j_gene: TRBJ1-3
abundance: -
CDR3nt: TGTGCCAGCAGCCAAGATAAATGGGCGTCCGGAAACACCATATATTTT
CDR3aa: CASSQDKWASGNTIYF

d_gene: -
v_gene: TRBV18
j_gene: TRBJ1-4
abundance: -
CDR3nt: TGTGCCAGCTCACCAATTTGGGGGGCCAGGTCGGAAAAACTGTTTTTT
CDR3aa: CASSPIWGARSEKLFF